The clone carrying this TCR beta chain is a singleton in its sample. This specimen belongs to a study of T cell changes during pregnancy in multiple sclerosis. The repertoire was sequenced with immunoSEQ multiplex PCR; TCRdb's copy has only in-frame clones and lacks some. The profile covers 45,000 to 65,000 clones, with around 90% appearing a single time and about 0.28% taken by the ten largest. Trimming took off 4 bases at V and 7 bases at J, with 8 bases between the two ends. The CDR3 is 13 amino acids. CDR1 and CDR2 (germline): MNHEY, SVGAGI. This clonotype originated in a female donor with multiple sclerosis, enrolled in a pregnancy study. The starting material was CD4+ T cells from peripheral blood mononuclear cells, obtained in the second trimester of pregnancy. The V and J genes are TRBV6-5 and TRBJ1-6, with a possible D match to TRBD1 (5 bases). In DNA, the CDR3 is TGTGCCAGCAGTTCGCGGGGGAATTCACCCCTCCACTTT. Its protein product is CASSSRGNSPLHF.